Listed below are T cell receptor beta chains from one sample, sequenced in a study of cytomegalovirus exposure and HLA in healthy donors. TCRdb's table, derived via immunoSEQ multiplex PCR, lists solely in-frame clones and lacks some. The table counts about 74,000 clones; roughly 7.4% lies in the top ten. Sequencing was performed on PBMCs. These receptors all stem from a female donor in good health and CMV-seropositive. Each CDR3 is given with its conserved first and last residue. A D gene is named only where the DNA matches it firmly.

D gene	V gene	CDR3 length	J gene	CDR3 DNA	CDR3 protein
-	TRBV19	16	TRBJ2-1	TGTGCCAGTAGTATACAGGTAGGAGGGCCGGGAGATGAGCAGTTCTTC	CASSIQVGGPGDEQFF
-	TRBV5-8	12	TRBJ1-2	TGTGCCAGCAGCTTTCTTAACTATGGCTACACCTTC	CASSFLNYGYTF
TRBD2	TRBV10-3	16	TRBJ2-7	TGTGCCATCAGTGTCCATAAACAGCGCGGGGGGGACGAGCAGTACTTC	CAISVHKQRGGDEQYF
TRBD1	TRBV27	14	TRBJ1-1	TGTGCCAGCAGTTGGGACAGGGGGAACACTGAAGCTTTCTTT	CASSWDRGNTEAFF
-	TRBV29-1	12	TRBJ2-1	TGCAGCGTTACGTACCAGGTCAATGAGCAGTTCTTC	CSVTYQVNEQFF
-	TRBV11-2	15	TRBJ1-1	TGTGCCAGCAGCTTCGAAATTTCCCGGGGGAATGAAGCTTTCTTT	CASSFEISRGNEAFF
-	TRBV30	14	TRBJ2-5	TGTGCCTGGAGTCCTCTAAGGGGACAAGAGACCCAGTACTTC	CAWSPLRGQETQYF
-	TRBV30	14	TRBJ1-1	TGTGCCTGGAGCCAGGACATGGTGAACACTGAAGCTTTCTTT	CAWSQDMVNTEAFF
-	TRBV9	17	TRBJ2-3	TGTGCCAGCAGCCGAGGCAGGAGGGGCCTACCCCCCGATACGCAGTATTTT	CASSRGRRGLPPDTQYF
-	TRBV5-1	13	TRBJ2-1	TGCGCCAGCAGGACGGGGGACTACAATGAGCAGTTCTTC	CASRTGDYNEQFF
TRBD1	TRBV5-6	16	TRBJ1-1	TGTGCCAGCAGCTTGTTCAGGGGGCTCGCGAACACTGAAGCTTTCTTT	CASSLFRGLANTEAFF
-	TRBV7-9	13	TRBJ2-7	TGTGCCAGCAGCTTAGGAGGGCCCTACGAGCAGTACTTC	CASSLGGPYEQYF
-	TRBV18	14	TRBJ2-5	TGTGCCAGCTCACCAGCGGCGGGACAAGAGACCCAGTACTTC	CASSPAAGQETQYF
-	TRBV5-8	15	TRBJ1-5	TGTGCCAGCAGCTTGGGTCCGGGGAGCAATCAGCCCCAGCATTTT	CASSLGPGSNQPQHF
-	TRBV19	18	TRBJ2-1	TGTGCCAGTAGTATGGAGCAGGGGTTGAACCGTCGATACAATGAGCAGTTCTTC	CASSMEQGLNRRYNEQFF
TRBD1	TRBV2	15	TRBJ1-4	TGTGCCAGCAGGAAAGGACAGGGTACTACTGAAAAACTGTTTTTT	CASRKGQGTTEKLFF
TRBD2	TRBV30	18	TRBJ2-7	TGTGCCCACAGTGTTGCCCTAGCGGGAGTCGGGCGTTTGGGTGAGCAGTACTTC	CAHSVALAGVGRLGEQYF
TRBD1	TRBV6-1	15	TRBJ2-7	TGTGCCAGCAGTGTCCTTGACAGGGGTTTTTACGAGCAGTACTTC	CASSVLDRGFYEQYF
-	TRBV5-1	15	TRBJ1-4	TGCGCCAGCAGTTTAAGCCTACGGAGGGACGAAAAACTGTTTTTT	CASSLSLRRDEKLFF
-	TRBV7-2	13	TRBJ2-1	TGTGCCAGCAGTTACTACGGTGTGGATGAGCAGTTCTTC	CASSYYGVDEQFF
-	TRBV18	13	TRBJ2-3	TGTGCCAGCTCACCTGAGAGGACAGATACGCAGTATTTT	CASSPERTDTQYF
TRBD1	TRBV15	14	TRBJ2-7	TGTGCCACCAGCTCCTGGACAGGGGGCAACGAGCAGTACTTC	CATSSWTGGNEQYF
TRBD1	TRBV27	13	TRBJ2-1	TGTGCCAGCAGCATGGGACAGAACAATGAGCAGTTCTTC	CASSMGQNNEQFF
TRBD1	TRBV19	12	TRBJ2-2	TGTGCCAGCCGGACAGGGCGCGGGGAGCTGTTTTTT	CASRTGRGELFF
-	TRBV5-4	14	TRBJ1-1	TGTGCCAGCAGCTTGGGGGTCGGGGAGGGTGAAGCTTTCTTT	CASSLGVGEGEAFF
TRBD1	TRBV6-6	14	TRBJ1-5	TGTGCCAGCACCACGACGGCAGGGGGACAGCCCCAGCATTTT	CASTTTAGGQPQHF
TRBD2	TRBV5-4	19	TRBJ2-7	TGTGCCAGCAGCTTGGATCTAGCGGAAGAAGGATCAACCCCCTACGAGCAGTACTTC	CASSLDLAEEGSTPYEQYF
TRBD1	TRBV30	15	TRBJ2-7	TGTGCCTGGAGTGGAGGGACAGGGTTGGGGTACGAGCAGTACTTC	CAWSGGTGLGYEQYF
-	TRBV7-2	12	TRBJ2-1	TGTGCCAGCAGCTTATCGACACCCGAGCAGTTCTTC	CASSLSTPEQFF
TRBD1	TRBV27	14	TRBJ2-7	TGTGCCAGCAGTTCTTGGACAGGTAACTACGAGCAGTACTTC	CASSSWTGNYEQYF
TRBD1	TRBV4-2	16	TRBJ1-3	TGTGCCAGCAGCCAAGTACACGGACAGGGGGGAAACACCATATATTTT	CASSQVHGQGGNTIYF
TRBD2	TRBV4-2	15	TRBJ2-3	TGTGCCAGCAGCCAACCGGGAGGGCTAGGAGATACGCAGTATTTT	CASSQPGGLGDTQYF
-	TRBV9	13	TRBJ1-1	TGTGCCAGCAGCGTATCAGGGAACACTGAAGCTTTCTTT	CASSVSGNTEAFF
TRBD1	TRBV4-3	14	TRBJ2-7	TGCGCCAGCAGCCCGGACAGGGGAAGGATGGGGCAGTACTTC	CASSPDRGRMGQYF
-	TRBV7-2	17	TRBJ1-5	TGTGCCAGCAGCTCGTCTTCGGCCGGACATTCCAATCAGCCCCAGCATTTT	CASSSSSAGHSNQPQHF
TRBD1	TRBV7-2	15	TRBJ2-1	TGTGCCAGCAGCTTAAGGCAGGGGGCCTACAATGAGCAGTTCTTC	CASSLRQGAYNEQFF
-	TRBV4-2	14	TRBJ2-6	TGTGCCAGCAGCCCGAGCTCTGGGGCCAACGTCCTGACTTTC	CASSPSSGANVLTF
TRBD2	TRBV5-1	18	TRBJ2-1	TGCGCCAGCAGCCGACGGACTAGCGGGGGGAGCTCCTACAATGAGCAGTTCTTC	CASSRRTSGGSSYNEQFF
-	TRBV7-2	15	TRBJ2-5	TGTGCCAGCAGTCCCTACTCGCGGGGAAGAGAGACCCAGTACTTC	CASSPYSRGRETQYF
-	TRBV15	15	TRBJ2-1	TGTGCCACCAGCGGCAGAACAGTGATGAACAATGAGCAGTTCTTC	CATSGRTVMNNEQFF
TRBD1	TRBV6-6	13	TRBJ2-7	TGTGCCAGCGGGCAGACAGGGTCCTACGAGCAGTACTTC	CASGQTGSYEQYF